This T cell receptor (beta chain) was sequenced during a study of CD8 T cells in Susac syndrome. V shed 3 bases and J shed 3 bases, with 5 bases lying between them. The CDR3 contains 12 residues. CDR1 and CDR2 from the germline V gene are MNHEY and SVGEGT. The TEMRA cells underwent FACS enrichment, while the CD8+ and CD4+ T cells underwent negative isolation. Random hexamers were used to reverse transcribe an amount of roughly 0.45 to 1 ug RNA. Amplification of TCR beta CDR3 across 54 Vbeta and 13 Jbeta was performed with immunoSEQ multiplex PCR. TCRdb independently ran MiXCR on the immunoSEQ multiplex PCR reads; one entry per CDR3 protein. Of some 300,000 distinct CDR3 sequences detected, 85% appear once; the ten largest clones hold roughly 0.21%.

V gene TRBV6-2 or TRBV6-3 combines with J gene TRBJ1-1; D gene unclear. The clonotype originates from a human donor with multiple sclerosis. The sequenced sample was CD8+ T cells from PBMCs. The chain's CDR3 is CASSYGYTEAFF. As DNA, the CDR3 is TGTGCCAGCAGTTATGGCTACACTGAAGCTTTCTTT.